A selection of T cell receptor beta chains follows, all from one sample in a study of lymphopenia after photon versus proton radiotherapy. TCRdb's copy holds only in-frame clones and misses some; the assay was immunoSEQ multiplex PCR. The repertoire holds roughly 58,000 clones, around 90% seen once, with 9.5% to 15% in the top ten. The source material was peripheral blood, sampled from a patient treated with proton-based radiotherapy. These TCRs come from a man older than 75 with esophageal cancer. CDR3s include the opening cysteine and the closing phenylalanine or tryptophan. Fields, in order: V gene, J gene, D gene, clone size, CDR3 protein, CDR3 DNA. The D gene is left open where the match is weak. Clone size appears in some rows only: once, few, many, or a class for an expanded clone.

V: TRBV7-9
J: TRBJ2-2
D: -
size: -
CDR3: CASSFGGSNTGELFF
DNA: TGTGCCAGCAGCTTTGGGGGATCGAACACCGGGGAGCTGTTTTTT

V: TRBV19
J: TRBJ2-2
D: -
size: -
CDR3: CASSRDFTGELFF
DNA: TGTGCCAGTAGTAGGGACTTCACCGGGGAGCTGTTTTTT

V: TRBV18
J: TRBJ2-1
D: -
size: -
CDR3: CASSPPPQGGNEQFF
DNA: TGTGCCAGCTCACCACCACCACAGGGTGGCAATGAGCAGTTCTTC

V: TRBV6-5
J: TRBJ1-2
D: TRBD1
size: -
CDR3: CASSYEPRGGNYGYTF
DNA: TGTGCCAGCAGCTACGAACCCAGGGGGGGTAACTATGGCTACACCTTC

V: TRBV7-3
J: TRBJ2-3
D: -
size: -
CDR3: CASSLNLGTDTQYF
DNA: TGTGCCAGCAGCTTAAACCTGGGTACAGATACGCAGTATTTT

V: TRBV7-3
J: TRBJ2-1
D: TRBD2
size: -
CDR3: CASSPRGVWNEQFF
DNA: TGTGCCAGCAGCCCCCGGGGGGTTTGGAATGAGCAGTTCTTC

V: TRBV15
J: TRBJ2-2
D: -
size: -
CDR3: CATSRVVEREYLGELFF
DNA: TGTGCCACCAGCAGAGTCGTCGAACGGGAGTATCTCGGGGAGCTGTTTTTT

V: TRBV5-1
J: TRBJ1-1
D: -
size: -
CDR3: CASSDNTRNTEAFF
DNA: TGCGCCAGCAGCGACAACACCAGGAACACTGAAGCTTTCTTT

V: TRBV4-2
J: TRBJ2-7
D: -
size: -
CDR3: CASSQSHLSYEQYF
DNA: TGTGCCAGCAGCCAATCGCATCTTTCCTACGAGCAGTACTTC

V: TRBV19
J: TRBJ2-7
D: TRBD1
size: -
CDR3: CASSMRDRWNEQYF
DNA: TGTGCCAGTAGTATGAGGGACAGGTGGAACGAGCAGTACTTC

V: TRBV9
J: TRBJ1-2
D: -
size: -
CDR3: CASSPHPDFYGYTF
DNA: TGTGCCAGCAGCCCCCACCCAGACTTCTATGGCTACACCTTC

V: TRBV9
J: TRBJ1-5
D: -
size: -
CDR3: CASSPSGTTWEPQHF
DNA: TGTGCCAGCAGCCCGAGCGGGACAACATGGGAGCCCCAGCATTTT

V: TRBV5-1
J: TRBJ2-3
D: -
size: -
CDR3: CASRISQGTDTQYF
DNA: TGCGCCAGCCGCATCAGTCAGGGAACAGATACGCAGTATTTT

V: TRBV4-3
J: TRBJ2-7
D: -
size: -
CDR3: CASSRGYEQYF
DNA: TGCGCCAGCAGCCGCGGCTACGAGCAGTACTTC

V: TRBV19
J: TRBJ1-5
D: TRBD1
size: -
CDR3: CASSPTGGGQPQHF
DNA: TGTGCCAGTAGCCCGACAGGGGGCGGCCAGCCCCAGCATTTT

V: TRBV29-1
J: TRBJ2-5
D: -
size: -
CDR3: CSVGSNRQETQYF
DNA: TGCAGCGTTGGGTCGAATCGGCAAGAGACCCAGTACTTC

V: TRBV25-1
J: TRBJ1-1
D: -
size: -
CDR3: CASSVGGVNTEAFF
DNA: TGTGCCAGCAGTGTAGGAGGGGTGAACACTGAAGCTTTCTTT

V: TRBV7-9
J: TRBJ2-7
D: TRBD1
size: -
CDR3: CASSSSTGGQEGYEQYF
DNA: TGTGCCAGCAGCTCAAGCACAGGGGGCCAGGAGGGCTACGAGCAGTACTTC

V: TRBV11-2
J: TRBJ2-7
D: -
size: -
CDR3: CASSLPRMGPLGDEQYF
DNA: TGTGCCAGCAGCTTACCACGGATGGGGCCCCTTGGAGACGAGCAGTACTTC

V: TRBV30
J: TRBJ1-2
D: TRBD1
size: -
CDR3: CAWSPDRGDYGYTF
DNA: TGTGCCTGGAGCCCGGACAGGGGGGACTATGGCTACACCTTC

V: TRBV28
J: TRBJ2-3
D: TRBD1
size: -
CDR3: CASSSPKGGEDTQYF
DNA: TGTGCCAGCAGCTCTCCAAAAGGGGGCGAAGATACGCAGTATTTT

V: TRBV27
J: TRBJ2-2
D: TRBD1
size: once
CDR3: CASSDINRGSGELFF
DNA: TGTGCCAGCAGTGATATAAACAGGGGCTCCGGGGAGCTGTTTTTT

V: TRBV29-1
J: TRBJ2-5
D: -
size: once
CDR3: CSAGRDSEETQYF
DNA: TGCAGCGCTGGGAGGGACAGTGAAGAGACCCAGTACTTC